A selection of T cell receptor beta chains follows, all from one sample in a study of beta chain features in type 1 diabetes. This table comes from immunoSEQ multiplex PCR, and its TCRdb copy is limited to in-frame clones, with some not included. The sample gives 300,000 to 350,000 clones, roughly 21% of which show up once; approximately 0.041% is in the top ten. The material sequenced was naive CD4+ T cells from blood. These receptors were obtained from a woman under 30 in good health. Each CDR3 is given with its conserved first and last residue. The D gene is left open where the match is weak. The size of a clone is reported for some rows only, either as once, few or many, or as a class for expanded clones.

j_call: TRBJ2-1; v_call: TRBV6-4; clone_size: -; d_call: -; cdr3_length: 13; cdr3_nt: TGTGCCAGCAGTGACTCCGCGGTCGGGGAGCAGTTCTTC; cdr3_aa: CASSDSAVGEQFF
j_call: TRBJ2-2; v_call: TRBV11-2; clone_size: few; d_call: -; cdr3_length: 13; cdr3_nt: TGTGCCAGCAGCTCCCCCCGACTAAAGGAGCTGTTTTTT; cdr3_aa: CASSSPRLKELFF
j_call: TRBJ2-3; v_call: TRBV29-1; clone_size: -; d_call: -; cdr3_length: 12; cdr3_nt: TGCAGCGTCGCAACTATAACAGATACGCAGTATTTT; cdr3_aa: CSVATITDTQYF
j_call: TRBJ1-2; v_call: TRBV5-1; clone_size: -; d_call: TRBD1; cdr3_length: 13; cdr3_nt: TGCGCCAGCAGCACGGGACAGGGGAATGGCTACACCTTC; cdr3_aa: CASSTGQGNGYTF
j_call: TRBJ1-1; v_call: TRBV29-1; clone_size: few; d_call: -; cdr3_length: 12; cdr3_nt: TGCAGCGTTAGTAGAGGGAACACTGAAGCTTTCTTT; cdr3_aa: CSVSRGNTEAFF
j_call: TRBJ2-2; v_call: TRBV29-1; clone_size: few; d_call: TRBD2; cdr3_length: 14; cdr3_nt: TGCAGCGTCGAGCGGGGGGGCACGGGCGGGGAGCTGTTTTTT; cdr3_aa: CSVERGGTGGELFF
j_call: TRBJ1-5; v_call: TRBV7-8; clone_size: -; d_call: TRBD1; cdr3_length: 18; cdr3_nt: TGTGCCAGCAGCTTAAAGGACAGGGGGCGAGATGGCAATCAGCCCCAGCATTTT; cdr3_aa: CASSLKDRGRDGNQPQHF
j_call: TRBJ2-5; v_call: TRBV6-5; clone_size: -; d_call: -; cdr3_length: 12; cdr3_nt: TGTGCCAGCGCTGTTCGGGGGGAGACCCAGTACTTC; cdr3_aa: CASAVRGETQYF
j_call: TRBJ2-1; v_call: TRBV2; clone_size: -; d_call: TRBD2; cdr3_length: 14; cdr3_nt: TGTGCCAGCAGTGGGGTGGGAGGGCCTAATGAGCAGTTCTTC; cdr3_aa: CASSGVGGPNEQFF
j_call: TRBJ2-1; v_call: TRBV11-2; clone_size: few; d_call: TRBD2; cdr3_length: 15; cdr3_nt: TGTGCCAGCAGCTTAGGGGAGGGGAGCTACAATGAGCAGTTCTTC; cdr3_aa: CASSLGEGSYNEQFF
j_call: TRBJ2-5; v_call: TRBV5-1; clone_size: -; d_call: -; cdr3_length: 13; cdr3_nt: TGCGCCAGCAGCTTGACTGACTCCGGGACCCAGTACTTC; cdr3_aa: CASSLTDSGTQYF
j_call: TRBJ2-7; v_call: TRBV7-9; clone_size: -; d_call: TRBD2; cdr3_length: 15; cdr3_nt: TGTGCCAGCAGCGGACTAGCGGGAGGCTCCTACGAGCAGTACTTC; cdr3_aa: CASSGLAGGSYEQYF
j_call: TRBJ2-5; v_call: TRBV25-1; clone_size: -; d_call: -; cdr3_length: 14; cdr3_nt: TGTGCCAGCAGTGAGAGGCGACATGAGGGGACCCAGTACTTC; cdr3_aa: CASSERRHEGTQYF
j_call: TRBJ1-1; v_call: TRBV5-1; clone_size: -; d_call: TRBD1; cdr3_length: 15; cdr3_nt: TGCGCCAGCAGCTTGGCCGCAGGGGGCATTCCTGAAGCTTTCTTT; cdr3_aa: CASSLAAGGIPEAFF
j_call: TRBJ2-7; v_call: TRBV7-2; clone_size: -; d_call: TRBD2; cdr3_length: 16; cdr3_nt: TGTGCCAGCAGTTTTGCTAGCGGGGGCACCTGGAGCGAGCAGTACTTC; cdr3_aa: CASSFASGGTWSEQYF
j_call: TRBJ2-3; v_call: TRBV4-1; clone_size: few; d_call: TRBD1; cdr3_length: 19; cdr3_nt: TGCGCCAGCAGCCAAGAGGGCCCGGGGACAGGGGGTATGACAGATACGCAGTATTTT; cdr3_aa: CASSQEGPGTGGMTDTQYF
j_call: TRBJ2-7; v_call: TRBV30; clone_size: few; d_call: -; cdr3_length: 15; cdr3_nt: TGTGCCTGGAGTGTACACGCAATTCCTAGGTACGAGCAGTACTTC; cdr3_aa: CAWSVHAIPRYEQYF
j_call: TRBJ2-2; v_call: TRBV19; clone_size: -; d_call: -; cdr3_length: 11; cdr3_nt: TGTGCCAGCTCGGGGGCCGGGGAGCTGTTTTTT; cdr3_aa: CASSGAGELFF
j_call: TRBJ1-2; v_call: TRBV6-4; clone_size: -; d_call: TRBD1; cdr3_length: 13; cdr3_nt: TGTGCCAGCAGCCCCTCCGGGACAGGGGGCCACACCTTC; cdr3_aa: CASSPSGTGGHTF
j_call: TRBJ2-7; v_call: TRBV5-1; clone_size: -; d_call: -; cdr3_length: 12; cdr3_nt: TGCGCCAGCAGCTCCGCGGAGGGTCGGCAGTACTTC; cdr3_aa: CASSSAEGRQYF
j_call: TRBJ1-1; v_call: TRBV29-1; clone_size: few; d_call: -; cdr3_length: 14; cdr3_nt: TGCAGCGTTGACGTACAGCCCATGAACACTGAAGCTTTCTTT; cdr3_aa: CSVDVQPMNTEAFF
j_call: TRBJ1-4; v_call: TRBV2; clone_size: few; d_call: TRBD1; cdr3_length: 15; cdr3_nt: TGTGCCAGCAGTGGGACAGGGGCAACTAATGAAAAACTGTTTTTT; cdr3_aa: CASSGTGATNEKLFF
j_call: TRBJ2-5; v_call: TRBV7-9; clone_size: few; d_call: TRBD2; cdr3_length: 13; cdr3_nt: TGTGCCAGCAGCTTCGGGGGAGGGGAGACCCAGTACTTC; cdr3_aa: CASSFGGGETQYF
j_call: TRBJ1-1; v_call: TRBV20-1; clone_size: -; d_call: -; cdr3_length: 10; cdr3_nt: TGCAGTGCTGCCGGGACTTTGGCTTTCTTT; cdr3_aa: CSAAGTLAFF
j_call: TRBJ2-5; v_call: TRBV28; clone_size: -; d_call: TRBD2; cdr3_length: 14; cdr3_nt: TGTGCCAGCACCAAACTTAGCGGGGGGAAGACCCAGTACTTC; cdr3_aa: CASTKLSGGKTQYF
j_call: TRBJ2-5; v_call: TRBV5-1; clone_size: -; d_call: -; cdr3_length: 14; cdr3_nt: TGCGCCAGCAGCTTGGGTTCGGGGCAAGAGACCCAGTACTTC; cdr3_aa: CASSLGSGQETQYF
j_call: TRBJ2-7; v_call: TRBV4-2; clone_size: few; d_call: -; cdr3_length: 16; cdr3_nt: TGTGCCAGCAGCCAAGATTGGGGCAGGCACTCCTACGAGCAGTACTTC; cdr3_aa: CASSQDWGRHSYEQYF
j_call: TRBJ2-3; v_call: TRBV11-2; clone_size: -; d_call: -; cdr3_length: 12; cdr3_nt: TGTGCCAGCAGCTTGAGAACAGATACGCAGTATTTT; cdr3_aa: CASSLRTDTQYF
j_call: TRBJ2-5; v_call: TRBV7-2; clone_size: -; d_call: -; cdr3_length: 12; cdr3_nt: TGTGCCAGCGGCAGACTTAAAGAGACCCAGTACTTC; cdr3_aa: CASGRLKETQYF
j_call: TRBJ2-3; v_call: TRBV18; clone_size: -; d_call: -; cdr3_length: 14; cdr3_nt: TGTGCCAGCTCACCTCGGGAGCCCACAGATACGCAGTATTTT; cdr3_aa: CASSPREPTDTQYF
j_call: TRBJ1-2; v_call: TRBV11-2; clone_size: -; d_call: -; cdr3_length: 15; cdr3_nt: TGTGCCAGCAGCTACAAGGGGGACCTAGGCGATGGCTACACCTTC; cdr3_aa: CASSYKGDLGDGYTF
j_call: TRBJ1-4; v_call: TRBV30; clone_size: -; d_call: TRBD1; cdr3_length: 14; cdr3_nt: TGTGCCTGGAGCACAGGGGTGGTTAATGAAAAACTGTTTTTT; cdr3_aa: CAWSTGVVNEKLFF
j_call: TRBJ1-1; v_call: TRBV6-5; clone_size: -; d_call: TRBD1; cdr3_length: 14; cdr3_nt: TGTGCCAGCAGCTGGGACAGGGCGAACACTGAAGCTTTCTTT; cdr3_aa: CASSWDRANTEAFF
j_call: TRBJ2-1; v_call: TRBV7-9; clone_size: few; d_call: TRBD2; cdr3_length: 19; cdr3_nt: TGTGCCAGCAGCTCCAGACTGCTAGCGGGCTCTAGCTCCTACAATGAGCAGTTCTTC; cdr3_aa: CASSSRLLAGSSSYNEQFF
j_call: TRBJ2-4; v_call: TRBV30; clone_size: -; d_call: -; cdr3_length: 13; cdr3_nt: TGTGCCTGGAGTCAGGTGACAGGAAACATTCAGTACTTC; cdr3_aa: CAWSQVTGNIQYF
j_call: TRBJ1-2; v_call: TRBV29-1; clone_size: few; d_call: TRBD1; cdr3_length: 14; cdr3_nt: TGCAGCGTTGAAGGGACAGGGCGGAACTATGGCTACACCTTC; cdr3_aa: CSVEGTGRNYGYTF
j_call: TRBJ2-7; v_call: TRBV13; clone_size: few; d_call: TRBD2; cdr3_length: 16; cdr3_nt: TGTGCCAGCAGCAACCGGAGGCTAGCGGGGCAGTACGAGCAGTACTTC; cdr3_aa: CASSNRRLAGQYEQYF
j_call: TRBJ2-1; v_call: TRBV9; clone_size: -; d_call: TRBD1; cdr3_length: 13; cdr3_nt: TGTGCCAGCAGCGTGCAGGGGGCGACTGAGCAGTTCTTC; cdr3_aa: CASSVQGATEQFF
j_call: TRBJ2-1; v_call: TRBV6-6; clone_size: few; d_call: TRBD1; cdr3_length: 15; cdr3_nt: TGTGCCAGCAGTGACAGGGGGCTGTTGTACAATGAGCAGTTCTTC; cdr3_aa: CASSDRGLLYNEQFF
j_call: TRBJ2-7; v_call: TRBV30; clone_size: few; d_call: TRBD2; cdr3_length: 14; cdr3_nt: TGTGCCTGGCTTCGCGGGGGTTCCTCCTACGAGCAGTACTTC; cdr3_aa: CAWLRGGSSYEQYF
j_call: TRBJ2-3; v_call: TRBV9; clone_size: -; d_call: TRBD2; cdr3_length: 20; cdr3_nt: TGTGCCAGCAGCGCACCCCCAGGGGGACTAGCTCTTTTTGGCACAGATACGCAGTATTTT; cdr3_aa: CASSAPPGGLALFGTDTQYF
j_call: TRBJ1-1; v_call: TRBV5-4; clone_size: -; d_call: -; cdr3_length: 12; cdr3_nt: TGTGCCAGCAGCTGGCTTGGGGGGTCAGCTTTCTTT; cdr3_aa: CASSWLGGSAFF
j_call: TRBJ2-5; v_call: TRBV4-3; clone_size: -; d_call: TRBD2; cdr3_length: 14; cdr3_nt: TGCGCCAGCAGCCAAGATACTAGCGGCGAGACCCAGTACTTC; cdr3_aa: CASSQDTSGETQYF
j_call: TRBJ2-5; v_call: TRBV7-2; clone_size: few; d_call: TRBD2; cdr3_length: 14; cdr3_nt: TGTGCCAGCAGCTGGAGCGGGGGACAAGAGACCCAGTACTTC; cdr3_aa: CASSWSGGQETQYF
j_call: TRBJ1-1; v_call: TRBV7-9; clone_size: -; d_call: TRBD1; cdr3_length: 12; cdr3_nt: TGTGCCAGCAGCCCATCGGACAGGGGAGCTTTCTTT; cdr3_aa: CASSPSDRGAFF
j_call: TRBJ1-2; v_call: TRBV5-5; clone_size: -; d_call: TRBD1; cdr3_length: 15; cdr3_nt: TGTGCCAGCAGCTATGCGGACAGGGGCGGCTATGGCTACACCTTC; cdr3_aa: CASSYADRGGYGYTF
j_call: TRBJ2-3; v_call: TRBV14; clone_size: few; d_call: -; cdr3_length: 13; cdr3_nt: TGTGCCAGCAGCCAAGGAGCGACAGATACGCAGTATTTT; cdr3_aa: CASSQGATDTQYF
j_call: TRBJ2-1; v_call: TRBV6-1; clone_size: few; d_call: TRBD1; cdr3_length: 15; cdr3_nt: TGTGCCAGCAGGGAACGCGACAGGGTTGAAGATGAGCAGTTCTTC; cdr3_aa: CASRERDRVEDEQFF
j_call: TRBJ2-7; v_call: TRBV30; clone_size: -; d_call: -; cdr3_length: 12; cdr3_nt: TGTGCCTGGAGTGTAAACGGGGGCGAGCAGTACTTC; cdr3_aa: CAWSVNGGEQYF
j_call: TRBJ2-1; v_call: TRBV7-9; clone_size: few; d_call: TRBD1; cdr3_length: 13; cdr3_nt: TGTGCCAGCACACGACAGGGTTGGAATGAGCAGTTCTTC; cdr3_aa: CASTRQGWNEQFF
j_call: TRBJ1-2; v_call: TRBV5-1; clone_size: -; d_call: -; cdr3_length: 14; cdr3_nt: TGCGCCAGCAGCTTGGACCAGGGAGGGAATGGCTACACCTTC; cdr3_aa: CASSLDQGGNGYTF
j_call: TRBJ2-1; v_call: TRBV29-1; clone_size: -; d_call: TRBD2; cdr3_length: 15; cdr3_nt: TGCAGCTTAACTAGGGGCGGGACTACCGACAATGAGCAGTTCTTC; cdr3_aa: CSLTRGGTTDNEQFF
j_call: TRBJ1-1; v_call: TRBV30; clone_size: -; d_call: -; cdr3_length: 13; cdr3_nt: TGTGCCTGGAGTGTTCGGGGGAACACTGAAGCTTTCTTT; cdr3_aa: CAWSVRGNTEAFF
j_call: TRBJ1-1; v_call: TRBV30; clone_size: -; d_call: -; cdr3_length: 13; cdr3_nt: TGTGCCTGGAGGTATAGGGGGAACACTGAAGCTTTCTTT; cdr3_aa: CAWRYRGNTEAFF
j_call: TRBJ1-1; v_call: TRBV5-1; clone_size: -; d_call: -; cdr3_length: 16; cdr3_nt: TGCGCCAGCAGCTTGGCCCCACAGGGCATGAACACTGAAGCTTTCTTT; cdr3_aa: CASSLAPQGMNTEAFF